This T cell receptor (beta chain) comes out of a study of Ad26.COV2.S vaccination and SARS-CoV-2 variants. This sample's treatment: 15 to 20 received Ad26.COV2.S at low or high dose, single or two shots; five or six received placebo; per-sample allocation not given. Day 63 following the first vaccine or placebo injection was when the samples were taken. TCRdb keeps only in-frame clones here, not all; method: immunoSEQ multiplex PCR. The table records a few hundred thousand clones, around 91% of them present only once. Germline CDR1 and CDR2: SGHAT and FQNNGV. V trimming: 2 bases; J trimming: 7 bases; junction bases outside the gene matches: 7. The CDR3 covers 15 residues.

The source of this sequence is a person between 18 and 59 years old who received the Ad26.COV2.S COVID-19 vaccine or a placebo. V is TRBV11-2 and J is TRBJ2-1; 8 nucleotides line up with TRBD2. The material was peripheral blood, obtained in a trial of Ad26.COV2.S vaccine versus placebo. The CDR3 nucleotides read TGTGCCAGCAGCTTAAGAGCGGGAGATGCGAATGAGCAGTTCTTC. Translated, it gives CASSLRAGDANEQFF.